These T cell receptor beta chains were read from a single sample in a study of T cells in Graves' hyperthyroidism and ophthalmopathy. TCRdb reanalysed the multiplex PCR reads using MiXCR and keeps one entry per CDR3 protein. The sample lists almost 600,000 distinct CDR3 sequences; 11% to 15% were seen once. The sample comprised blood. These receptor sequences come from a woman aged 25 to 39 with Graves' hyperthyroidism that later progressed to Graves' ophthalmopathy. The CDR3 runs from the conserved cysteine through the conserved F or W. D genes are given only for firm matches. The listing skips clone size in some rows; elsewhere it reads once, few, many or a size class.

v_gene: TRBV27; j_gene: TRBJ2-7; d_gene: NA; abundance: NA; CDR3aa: CASSSMDNPYEQYF; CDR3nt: TGTGCCAGCAGTTCTATGGACAACCCCTACGAGCAGTACTTC
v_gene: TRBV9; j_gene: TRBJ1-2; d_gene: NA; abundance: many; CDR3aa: CASSVMADSYGYTF; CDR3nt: TGTGCCAGCAGCGTAATGGCAGACAGCTATGGCTACACCTTC
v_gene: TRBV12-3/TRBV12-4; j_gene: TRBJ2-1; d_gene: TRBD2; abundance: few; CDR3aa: CASSLSASGRSGQFF; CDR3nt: TGTGCCAGCAGTTTATCGGCTAGCGGGAGGAGTGGGCAGTTCTTC
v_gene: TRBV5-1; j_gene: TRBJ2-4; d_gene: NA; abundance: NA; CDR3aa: CASSLDHGNIQYF; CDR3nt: TGCGCCAGCAGCTTGGACCACGGGAACATTCAGTACTTC
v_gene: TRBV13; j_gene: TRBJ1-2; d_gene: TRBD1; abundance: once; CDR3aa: CASSLRQGAVGYTF; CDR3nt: TGTGCCAGCAGTCTTAGACAGGGGGCTGTTGGCTACACCTTC
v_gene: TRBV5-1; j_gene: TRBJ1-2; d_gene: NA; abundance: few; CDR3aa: CASSLGGSGGYGYTF; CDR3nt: TGCGCCAGCAGCTTGGGGGGGAGCGGCGGCTATGGCTACACCTTC
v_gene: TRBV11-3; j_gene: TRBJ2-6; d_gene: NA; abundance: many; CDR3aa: CASSLGAGANVLTF; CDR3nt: TGTGCCAGCAGCTTAGGGGCTGGGGCCAACGTCCTGACTTTC
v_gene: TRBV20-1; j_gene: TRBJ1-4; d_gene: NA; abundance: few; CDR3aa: CSAYAPGTQNEKLFF; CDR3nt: TGCAGTGCGTATGCTCCGGGGACTCAAAATGAAAAACTGTTTTTT
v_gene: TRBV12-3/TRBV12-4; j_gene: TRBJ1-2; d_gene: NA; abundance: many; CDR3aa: CASSLAQGSGYTF; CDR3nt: TGTGCCAGCAGTTTAGCGCAGGGTTCCGGCTACACCTTC
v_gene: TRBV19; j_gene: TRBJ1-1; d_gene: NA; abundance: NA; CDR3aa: CASSLGAISEAFF; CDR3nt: TGTGCCAGTAGTTTAGGGGCGATCTCTGAAGCTTTCTTT
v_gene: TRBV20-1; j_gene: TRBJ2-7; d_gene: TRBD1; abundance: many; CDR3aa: CSARVTTGGVYEQYF; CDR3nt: TGCAGTGCTAGGGTCACTACAGGGGGTGTCTACGAGCAGTACTTC
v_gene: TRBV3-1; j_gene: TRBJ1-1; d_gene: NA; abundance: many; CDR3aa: CASSQAGSGAFF; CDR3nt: TGTGCCAGCAGCCAAGCCGGGTCAGGAGCTTTCTTT
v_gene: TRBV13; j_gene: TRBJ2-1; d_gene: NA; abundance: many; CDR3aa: CASSRRVGSYNEQFF; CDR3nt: TGTGCCAGCAGTCGAAGGGTTGGTTCCTACAATGAGCAGTTCTTC
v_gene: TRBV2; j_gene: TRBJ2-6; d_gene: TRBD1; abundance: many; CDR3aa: CASTLPTDGTAGANVLTF; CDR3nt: TGTGCCAGCACCCTACCGACGGACGGGACAGCCGGGGCCAACGTCCTGACTTTC
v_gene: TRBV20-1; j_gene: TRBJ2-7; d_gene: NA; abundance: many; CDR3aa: CSTTPSVGYEQYF; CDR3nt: TGCAGCACGACCCCTAGCGTTGGGTACGAGCAGTACTTC
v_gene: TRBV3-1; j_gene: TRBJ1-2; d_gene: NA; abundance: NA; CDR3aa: CASSQEGSRSRSGYTF; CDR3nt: TGTGCCAGCAGCCAAGAGGGGTCCAGGTCCCGTAGTGGCTACACCTTC
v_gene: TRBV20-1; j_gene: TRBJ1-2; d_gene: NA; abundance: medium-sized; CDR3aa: CSANQGNYGYTF; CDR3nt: TGCAGTGCTAATCAGGGTAACTATGGCTACACCTTC
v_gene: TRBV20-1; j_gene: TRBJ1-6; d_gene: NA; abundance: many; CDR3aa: CSARDGGQINSPLHF; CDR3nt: TGCAGTGCTAGAGATGGGGGACAAATTAATTCACCCCTCCACTTT
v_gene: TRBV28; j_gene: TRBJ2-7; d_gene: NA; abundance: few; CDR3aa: CASTEGSSYEQYF; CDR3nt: TGTGCCAGCACCGAGGGAAGTTCGTACGAGCAGTACTTC
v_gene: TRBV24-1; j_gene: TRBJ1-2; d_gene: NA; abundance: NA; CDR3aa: CATSSPIYGYTF; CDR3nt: TGTGCCACCAGTAGCCCTATCTATGGCTACACCTTC
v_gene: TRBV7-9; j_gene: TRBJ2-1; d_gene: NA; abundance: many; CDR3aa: CASSFAGHEQFF; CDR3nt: TGTGCCAGCAGCTTTGCTGGGCATGAGCAGTTCTTC
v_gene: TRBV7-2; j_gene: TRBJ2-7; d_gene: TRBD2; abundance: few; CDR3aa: CASSFPGLATYEQYF; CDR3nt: TGTGCCAGCAGCTTTCCGGGACTAGCTACCTACGAGCAGTACTTC
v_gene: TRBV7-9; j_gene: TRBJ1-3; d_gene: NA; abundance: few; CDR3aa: CASSDPEDTIYF; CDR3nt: TGTGCCAGCAGCGACCCCGAGGACACCATATATTTT
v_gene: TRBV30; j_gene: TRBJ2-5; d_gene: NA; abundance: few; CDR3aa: CAWSVTGRETQYF; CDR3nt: TGTGCCTGGAGTGTCACAGGGAGAGAGACCCAGTACTTC
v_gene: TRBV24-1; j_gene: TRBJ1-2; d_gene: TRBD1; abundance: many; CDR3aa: CATSDYPGQDPSNYGYTF; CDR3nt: TGTGCCACCAGTGATTATCCGGGACAGGATCCGTCTAACTATGGCTACACCTTC
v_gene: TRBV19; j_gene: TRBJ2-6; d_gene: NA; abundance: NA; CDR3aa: CASSSPGDSGANVLTF; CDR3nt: TGTGCCAGTAGTTCCCCGGGTGACTCTGGGGCCAACGTCCTGACTTTC
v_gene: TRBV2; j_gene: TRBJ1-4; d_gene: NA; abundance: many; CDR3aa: CASSEQGSNEKLFF; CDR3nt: TGTGCCAGCAGTGAACAGGGGAGTAACGAAAAACTGTTTTTT
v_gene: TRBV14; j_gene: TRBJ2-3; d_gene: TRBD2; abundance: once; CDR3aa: CASSQGLAGAGVTDTQYF; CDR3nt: TGTGCCAGCAGCCAAGGTCTAGCGGGAGCGGGGGTCACAGATACGCAGTATTTT
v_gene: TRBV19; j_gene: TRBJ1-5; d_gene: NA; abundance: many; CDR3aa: CASMRGNSNQPQHF; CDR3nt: TGTGCCAGTATGCGGGGAAATAGCAATCAGCCCCAGCATTTT
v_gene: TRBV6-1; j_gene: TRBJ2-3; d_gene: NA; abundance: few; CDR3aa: CASSDPLPTDTQYF; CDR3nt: TGTGCCAGCTCCGATCCTTTGCCAACAGATACGCAGTATTTT
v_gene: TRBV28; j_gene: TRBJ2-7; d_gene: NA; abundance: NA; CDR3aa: CASRKTGPQHYEQYF; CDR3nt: TGTGCCAGCAGGAAAACAGGGCCCCAACACTACGAGCAGTACTTC
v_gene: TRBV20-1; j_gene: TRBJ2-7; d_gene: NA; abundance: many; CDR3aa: CSFGSSYEQYF; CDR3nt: TGCAGCTTCGGCAGTTCCTACGAGCAGTACTTC
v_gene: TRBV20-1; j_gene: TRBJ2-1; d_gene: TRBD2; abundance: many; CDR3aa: CSADQLAGRTDEQFF; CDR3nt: TGCAGTGCTGACCAACTAGCGGGAAGGACCGATGAGCAGTTCTTC
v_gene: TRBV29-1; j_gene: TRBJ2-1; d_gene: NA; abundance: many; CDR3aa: CSVPLGASDEQFF; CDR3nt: TGCAGCGTGCCTCTCGGGGCTTCGGATGAGCAGTTCTTC
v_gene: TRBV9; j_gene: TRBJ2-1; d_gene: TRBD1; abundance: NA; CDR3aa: CASGGGQGSYNEQFF; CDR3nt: TGTGCCAGCGGGGGGGGACAGGGATCCTACAATGAGCAGTTCTTC
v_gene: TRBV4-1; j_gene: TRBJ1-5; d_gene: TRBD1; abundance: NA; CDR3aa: CASSPDREVSNQPQHF; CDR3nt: TGCGCCAGCAGCCCCGACAGGGAAGTTAGCAATCAGCCCCAGCATTTT
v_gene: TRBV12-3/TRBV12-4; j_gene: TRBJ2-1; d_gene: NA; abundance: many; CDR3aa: CASEQGNYNEQFF; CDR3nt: TGTGCCAGCGAGCAGGGGAACTACAATGAGCAGTTCTTC
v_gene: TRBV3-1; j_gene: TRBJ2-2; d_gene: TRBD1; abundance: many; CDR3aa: CASSWSGTERAGELFF; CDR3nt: TGTGCCAGCAGCTGGTCCGGGACAGAAAGGGCCGGGGAGCTGTTTTTT
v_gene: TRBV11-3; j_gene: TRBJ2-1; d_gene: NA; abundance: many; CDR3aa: CASSLEVPAYEQFF; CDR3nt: TGTGCCAGCAGCTTAGAGGTGCCGGCGTATGAGCAGTTCTTC
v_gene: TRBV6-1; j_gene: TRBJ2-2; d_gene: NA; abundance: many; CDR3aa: CASSRDPGLPLVGELFF; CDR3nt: TGTGCCAGCAGCCGTGACCCGGGACTCCCGCTGGTCGGGGAGCTGTTTTTT
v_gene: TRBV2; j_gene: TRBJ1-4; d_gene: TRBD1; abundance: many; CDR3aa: CASRDEGTVFEKLFF; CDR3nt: TGTGCCAGCAGAGACGAAGGGACAGTCTTTGAAAAACTGTTTTTT
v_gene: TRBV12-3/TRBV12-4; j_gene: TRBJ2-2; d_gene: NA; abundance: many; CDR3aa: CASKISGLTGELFF; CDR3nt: TGTGCCAGCAAGATTAGCGGACTCACCGGGGAGCTGTTTTTT
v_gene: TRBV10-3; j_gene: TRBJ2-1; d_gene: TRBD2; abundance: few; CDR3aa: CAISESLAVDNEQFF; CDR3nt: TGTGCCATCAGTGAGAGTCTAGCGGTTGACAATGAGCAGTTCTTC
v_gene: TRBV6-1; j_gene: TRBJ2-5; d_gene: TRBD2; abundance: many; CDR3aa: CASSAGGAGWGETQYF; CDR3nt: TGTGCCAGCAGTGCGGGAGGTGCGGGATGGGGAGAGACCCAGTACTTC
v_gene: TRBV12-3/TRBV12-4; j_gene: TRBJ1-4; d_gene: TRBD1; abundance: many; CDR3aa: CASSFKGAATNEKLFF; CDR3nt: TGTGCCAGCTCTTTCAAGGGGGCCGCAACTAATGAAAAACTGTTTTTT
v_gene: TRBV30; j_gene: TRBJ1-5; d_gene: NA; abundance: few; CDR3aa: CAWNSGGRWGQPQHF; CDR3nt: TGTGCCTGGAACAGTGGAGGGCGATGGGGTCAGCCCCAGCATTTT
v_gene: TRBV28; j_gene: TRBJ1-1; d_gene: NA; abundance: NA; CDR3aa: CASSLFYPGGDTEAFF; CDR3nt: TGTGCCAGCAGTTTATTTTACCCAGGAGGGGACACTGAAGCTTTCTTT
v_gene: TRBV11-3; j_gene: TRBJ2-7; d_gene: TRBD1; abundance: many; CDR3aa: CASSLTSNRGEIEQYF; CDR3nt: TGTGCCAGCAGCTTGACCTCTAACAGGGGGGAAATCGAGCAGTACTTC
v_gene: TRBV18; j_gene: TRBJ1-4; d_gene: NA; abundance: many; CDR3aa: CASSRRDGAAEKLFF; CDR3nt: TGTGCCAGCTCACGCCGTGACGGCGCTGCTGAAAAACTGTTTTTT
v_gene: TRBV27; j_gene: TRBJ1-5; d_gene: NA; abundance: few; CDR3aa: CASTSVQGGQPQHF; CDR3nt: TGTGCCAGCACCTCGGTCCAGGGCGGTCAGCCCCAGCATTTT